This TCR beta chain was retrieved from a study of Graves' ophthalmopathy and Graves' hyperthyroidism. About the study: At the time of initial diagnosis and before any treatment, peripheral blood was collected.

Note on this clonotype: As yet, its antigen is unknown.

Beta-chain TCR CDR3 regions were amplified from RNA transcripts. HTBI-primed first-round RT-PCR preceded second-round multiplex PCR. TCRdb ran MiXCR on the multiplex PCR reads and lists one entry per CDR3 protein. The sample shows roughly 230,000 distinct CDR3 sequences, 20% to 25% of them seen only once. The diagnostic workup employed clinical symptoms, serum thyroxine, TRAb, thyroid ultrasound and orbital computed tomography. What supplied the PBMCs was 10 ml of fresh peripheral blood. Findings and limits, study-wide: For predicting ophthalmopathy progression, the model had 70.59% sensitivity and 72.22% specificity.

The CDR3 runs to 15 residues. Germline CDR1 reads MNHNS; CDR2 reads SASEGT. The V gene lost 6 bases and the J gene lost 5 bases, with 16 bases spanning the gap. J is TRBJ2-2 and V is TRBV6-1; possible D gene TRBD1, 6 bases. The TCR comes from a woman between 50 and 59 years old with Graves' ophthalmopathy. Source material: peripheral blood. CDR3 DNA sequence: TGTGCCAGCAGAGTAGGACAGACTGAAACCGGGGAGCTGTTTTTT. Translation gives CASRVGQTETGELFF.